A single sample is the source of the 24 T cell receptor beta chains below, sequenced in a study of blood T cells in healthy people across ages (dated by TCRdb to between 2014 and 2017). Library method: 5' RACE. This sample was sequenced with an Illumina HiSeq 2500. A second roughly 6 to 11 cycle PCR used a sample-barcoded 5' primer and a J-beta primer mix. The public reads were reanalyzed by TCRdb: fastp trimming at Q25, MiXCR alignment, in-frame beta chains only. For every CDR3 protein sequence, its rows merge into one entry that carries the most common genes and DNA. This sample is represented by about 1.8 million distinct CDR3 sequences; roughly 49% of them were singletons. The top ten hold approximately 2% of the sample. The sequenced sample consisted of blood. These receptors originate from a woman in her 40s in good health.

This clonotype was detected only once. The V and J genes are TRBV2 and TRBJ2-1; 13 bases fit TRBD2. This CDR3 has 14 amino acids. After removal of 4 bases from V and 9 bases from J, the junction contained 3 bases not matched to a gene. Germline V gives CDR1 SNHLY, CDR2 FYNNEI. The CDR3 nucleotides are TGTGCCAGCAGTGCACTAGCGGGGGGGTCTGAGCAGTTCTTC. It yields the protein CASSALAGGSEQFF.

The J gene is TRBJ2-3, the V gene TRBV6-5; 10 nucleotides line up with TRBD1. Germline CDR1 reads MNHEY; CDR2 reads SVGAGI. The CDR3 covers 13 residues. V was clipped by 0 bases and J by 10 bases; unmatched bases: 1. The CDR3 spells CASSYSGQGPQYF. For the CDR3, the DNA is TGTGCCAGCAGTTACTCGGGACAGGGGCCGCAGTATTTT.

This clonotype was seen only once. One end of the junction varies from germline; a read error may be responsible. The DNA for the CDR3 is TGCGCCAGCAGCTTACAGGGGACTAGCGGAATCACAGCTACGCAGTATTTT. Translation gives CASSLQGTSGITATQYF. This chain connects TRBV5-1 to TRBJ2-3; 11 bases map to TRBD2. The CDR3 loop spans 17 amino acids. Germline V gene sequence: CDR1 SGHRS, CDR2 YFSETQ.

The gene calls are TRBV7-2 and TRBJ1-2; the match to TRBD1 covers 7 bases. The germline V gene has CDR1 SGHTA and CDR2 FQGNSA. Unmatched junction bases numbered 14, after V lost 5 bases and J lost 8 bases. The CDR3 sequence is 15 residues long. In DNA, the CDR3 is TGTGCCAGCAGCACGGCCGGGACAGAGGTTACGGGCTACACCTTC. It specifies CASSTAGTEVTGYTF.

This chain joins TRBV6-2 or TRBV6-3 and TRBJ1-2; D gene ambiguous. Per germline, CDR1 MNHEY and CDR2 SVGEGT. The V end lost 5 bases, the J end lost 4 bases, and 17 bases lay between the germline ends. The CDR3 totals 15 residues. This CDR3 is CASSIPGPNSYGYTF. CDR3 DNA sequence: TGTGCCAGCAGTATTCCCGGGCCTAACTCCTATGGCTACACCTTC.

This clonotype has just a few counts. The chain uses TRBV6-5 and TRBJ2-1; TRBD2 agrees at 7 bases. The CDR3 is 14 amino acids. J was trimmed by 8 bases and V by 2 bases; bases with no gene match: 6. Looked up from germline, CDR1 is MNHEY and CDR2 is SVGAGI. This CDR3 is CASSYLGTTDEQFF. As DNA, the CDR3 is TGTGCCAGCAGTTACCTAGGGACTACAGATGAGCAGTTCTTC.

This clonotype was observed a few times. The rearrangement joins TRBV29-1 to TRBJ2-4; 12 bases are shared with TRBD1. The germline V gene encodes CDR1 SQVTM and CDR2 ANQGSEA. The V segment lost 5 bases and the J segment 7 bases; nucleotides outside the gene matches: 9. The CDR3 loop spans 15 amino acids. This CDR3 reads CSVYLRGQGANIQYF. The DNA for the CDR3 is TGCAGCGTTTACCTTCGGGGACAGGGGGCGAACATTCAGTACTTC.

For the CDR3, the DNA is TGTGCCAGCAGCGTAGGAGTAGCTGCGAACACCGGGGAGCTGTTTTTT. Its protein is CASSVGVAANTGELFF. The genes are TRBV9 and TRBJ2-2; D is ambiguous. Germline CDR1 SGDLS, CDR2 YYNGEE. The CDR3 is 16 residues long. Between the trimmed V and J ends, which lost 0 bases and 0 bases, there was a span of 9 bases.

The chain has TRBV5-6 and TRBJ1-2; no clear D. V lost 0 bases, J lost 3 bases, and 12 bases lay in between. This CDR3 has 15 amino acids. Looked up from germline, CDR1 is SGHDT and CDR2 is YYEEEE. CDR3 in DNA: TGTGCCAGCAGCTTGGTATCCGGAGCGTACTATGGCTACACCTTC. Its translation is CASSLVSGAYYGYTF. The entire variable domain, with the rest obtained from reference TRBV5-6 and TRBJ1-2, is as follows: DAGVTQSPTHLIKTRGQQVTLRCSPKSGHDTVSWYQQALGQGPQFIFQYYEEEERQRGNFPDRFSGHQFPNYSSELNVNALLLGDSALYLCASSLVSGAYYGYTFGSGTRLTVV.

This clonotype was observed at least ten times. The chain couples TRBV12-3 or TRBV12-4 to TRBJ2-4, with D possibly matching TRBD1 (6 bases). The V and J ends lost 7 bases and 1 base respectively, with 14 bases between them. The CDR3 is 15 residues long. This CDR3 is CASTWQGYAKNIQYF. The CDR3 nucleotides are TGTGCCAGCACCTGGCAGGGGTACGCCAAAAACATTCAGTACTTC.

The chain has TRBV3-1 and TRBJ2-7, with 8 bases that match TRBD1. V shed 3 bases, J shed 4 bases, and the junction held 17 bases outside the gene matches. The length of the CDR3 is 18 residues. The germline CDR1 and CDR2 sequences are LGHDT and YNNKEL (reference sequence). The CDR3 nucleotides are TGTGCCAGCAGCCATGGACGACTCGCTGCGACAGGGGTTTACGAGCAGTACTTC. Translation gives CASSHGRLAATGVYEQYF.

In the case of this clonotype: The junction differs from germline at one of its ends, possibly a read error. V usage is TRBV29-1 and J usage is TRBJ2-4; 7 bases fit TRBD1. The germline gives CDR1 SQVTM, CDR2 ANQGSEA. This CDR3 region has 19 residues. CDR3 coding DNA: TGCAGCGTTGCTACGGATCCAGTAAGGGGGCGCTGGACCAAAAGCATTCAGTACTTC. Translated: CSVATDPVRGRWTKSIQYF.

This chain uses TRBV6-4 with TRBJ1-5; D gene ambiguous. CDR1 is MRHNA, CDR2 SNTAGT, per germline. The CDR3 loop spans 13 amino acids. The V end was cut by 8 bases, the J end by 4 bases, with 12 bases between. The chain's CDR3 is CASSRDWNQPQHF. The CDR3 DNA reads TGTGCCAGCTCTAGGGATTGGAATCAGCCCCAGCATTTT.

This clonotype was seen once. The rearrangement joins TRBV5-6 to TRBJ2-5; the D gene is possibly TRBD1 (6 bases). Judging by the DNA end, TRBJ2-1 fits better; the J call may be wrong. Germline loops: CDR1 SGHDT, CDR2 YYEEEE. The CDR3 contains 16 residues. CDR3 DNA sequence: TGTGCCAGCAGCTTCCCAGGGGACGCATCCCAAGAGACCCAGTTCTTC. This codes for CASSFPGDASQETQFF.

The chain joins TRBV6-5 to TRBJ2-7; possible D gene TRBD1, 6 bases. From germline, CDR1 is MNHEY and CDR2 SVGAGI. CDR3 size: 13 residues. Between the trimmed V and J ends, which lost 5 bases and 3 bases, there was a span of 11 bases. The CDR3 protein is CASSPEGVYEQYF. The DNA for the CDR3 is TGTGCCAGCAGTCCTGAGGGGGTCTACGAGCAGTACTTC.

This clonotype came up a few times. The chain links TRBV7-2 to TRBJ2-3; TRBD1 is a possible D gene (5 bases). Per the germline V gene, CDR1 is SGHTA and CDR2 is FQGNSA. This CDR3 is built from 17 residues. V gave up 0 bases and J gave up 2 bases, with 15 bases separating them. The CDR3 coding sequence is TGTGCCAGCAGCTTAGCTTGGGCGCCAGGGAACACAGATACGCAGTATTTT. It codes for CASSLAWAPGNTDTQYF.

This sequence joins TRBV29-1 and TRBJ2-5, with D possibly matching TRBD2 (6 bases). CDR3 size: 13 residues. Trimming cost V 4 bases and J 4 bases, with 13 bases left between them. Germline-derived CDR1 and CDR2 are SQVTM and ANQGSEA. The CDR3 loop reads CSVVRGVRETQYF. In nucleotides, the CDR3 is TGCAGCGTTGTCCGCGGGGTCCGAGAGACCCAGTACTTC. The full variable domain, in which reference TRBV29-1 and TRBJ2-5 provide the parts outside the CDR3, is SAVISQKPSRDICQRGTSLTIQCQVDSQVTMMFWYRQQPGQSLTLIATANQGSEATYESGFVIDKFPISRPNLTFSTLTVSNMSPEDSSIYLCSVVRGVRETQYFGPGTRLLVL.

The J gene is TRBJ2-7, the V gene TRBV13, with 12 bases identical to TRBD2. Per the germline V gene, CDR1 is PRHDT and CDR2 is FYEKMQ (reference sequence). The CDR3 totals 14 residues. J gave up 7 bases and V 5 bases, and 6 bases lay outside the gene matches. The CDR3 here is CASSRLGLAGEQYF. CDR3 DNA: TGTGCCAGCAGCCGACTCGGACTAGCGGGGGAGCAGTACTTC.

The chain recombines TRBV7-9 with TRBJ2-3, with D maybe TRBD2 (6 bases). Trimming took off 5 bases at V and 4 bases at J, with 19 bases between the two ends. Looked up from germline, CDR1 is SEHNR and CDR2 is FQNEAQ (reference sequence). The CDR3 is made up of 16 amino acids. The CDR3 here is CASSIQAFRGSDTQYF. The CDR3 DNA reads TGTGCCAGCAGCATTCAAGCTTTCCGGGGGTCAGATACGCAGTATTTT.

This clonotype has only a few counts. The chain joins TRBV29-1 to TRBJ2-7; a weak D match, TRBD1 (6 bases). The CDR3 is made up of 15 amino acids. Trimming removed 7 bases from V and 0 bases from J, with 19 bases in between. The germline CDR1 and CDR2 sequences are SQVTM and ANQGSEA. CDR3 region: CSAAGWGQSSYEQYF. CDR3 DNA: TGCAGCGCCGCCGGTTGGGGGCAAAGCTCCTACGAGCAGTACTTC.

The V call is TRBV27, the J call TRBJ2-1; tentatively, D is TRBD2 (7 bases). Trimming pared 5 bases from V and 9 bases from J, leaving 29 bases between. The germline gives CDR1 MNHEY, CDR2 SMNVEV (reference sequence). The CDR3 sequence is 18 residues long. The CDR3 protein is CASSPFSAGAEIGSEQFF. CDR3 DNA sequence: TGTGCCAGCAGTCCCTTTTCCGCGGGGGCTGAGATAGGAAGTGAGCAGTTCTTC.

This clonotype was picked up many times. The chain carries TRBV11-1 and TRBJ2-7; 7 bases align to TRBD2. Germline CDR1 and CDR2: SGHAT and FQDESV (reference sequence). J lost 4 bases, V lost 2 bases, and 11 bases had no gene match. There are 16 residues in the CDR3. The CDR3 region is CASSLPSGVNPYEQYF. CDR3 nucleotides: TGTGCCAGCAGCTTACCGAGCGGGGTGAACCCGTACGAGCAGTACTTC.

This clonotype showed up just a few times. The V and J genes are TRBV5-5 and TRBJ2-3; TRBD2 might be the D (5 bases). This CDR3 is 15 amino acids long. The germline V gene has CDR1 SGHKS and CDR2 YYEKEE (reference sequence). V lost 0 bases and J lost 2, with 10 bases in between. As DNA, the CDR3 is TGTGCCAGCAGCTTGGGAGTAGCGATCACAGATACGCAGTATTTT. Protein product: CASSLGVAITDTQYF.

This chain links TRBV4-2 with TRBJ2-4; 13 nucleotides match TRBD2. CDR3 size: 19 residues. Germline V gene lookup returns CDR1 LGHNA and CDR2 YNFKEQ. The trim removed 2 bases at V and 1 base at J, leaving 8 bases unmatched. CDR3 residues: CASSQWWTSGGRAKNIQYF. The CDR3, as DNA: TGTGCCAGCAGCCAATGGTGGACTAGCGGGGGTAGGGCCAAAAACATTCAGTACTTC.